The rows below give T cell receptor beta chains drawn from one sample of a study of molecular identifiers for immune sequencing clone quantification. TCRdb reprocessed the PCR reads via MiXCR and lists one record per CDR3 protein. Of 40,000 to 45,000 distinct CDR3 sequences in the sample, approximately 22% were seen once. The sequenced sample consisted of naive CD8+ T cells from blood, with Jurkat cell RNA spiked in. The receptors here all came from a human donor in good health. Some libraries in this study had Jurkat cell RNA spiked in. CDR3s include the opening cysteine and the closing phenylalanine or tryptophan. Fields, in order: V gene, D gene, clone size, J gene, CDR3 DNA, CDR3 protein. The D gene is left open where the match is weak. Size is omitted from some rows. Given values are once, few, many or a class for expanded clones.

v_call: TRBV30; d_call: .; clone_size: many; j_call: TRBJ2-5; cdr3_nt: TGTGCCTGGAGTGTCCGAGTGAGCCCCCAAGAGACCCAGTACTTC; cdr3_aa: CAWSVRVSPQETQYF
v_call: TRBV19; d_call: TRBD2; clone_size: many; j_call: TRBJ2-3; cdr3_nt: TGTGCCAGTAGAAGCGGGAGGGATGATACGCAGTATTTT; cdr3_aa: CASRSGRDDTQYF
v_call: TRBV5-5; d_call: .; clone_size: many; j_call: TRBJ1-1; cdr3_nt: TGTGCCAGCAGCTTGATACAGCCGAACACTGAAGCTTTCTTT; cdr3_aa: CASSLIQPNTEAFF
v_call: TRBV11-2; d_call: TRBD2; clone_size: few; j_call: TRBJ2-5; cdr3_nt: TGTGCCAGCAGCTGGCCACCACAGACTAGCGCCAAAGAGACCCAGTACTTC; cdr3_aa: CASSWPPQTSAKETQYF
v_call: TRBV28; d_call: TRBD2; clone_size: .; j_call: TRBJ2-3; cdr3_nt: TGTGCCAGCAGCCTTAGCGGGGGCTACACAGATACGCAGCAGTTT; cdr3_aa: CASSLSGGYTDTQQF
v_call: TRBV5-1; d_call: .; clone_size: .; j_call: TRBJ1-2; cdr3_nt: TGCGCCAGCAGCCCGCCAAACCTCGGGACCAACTATGGCTACACCTTC; cdr3_aa: CASSPPNLGTNYGYTF
v_call: TRBV10-1; d_call: .; clone_size: few; j_call: TRBJ2-5; cdr3_nt: TGCGCCAGCAGTGAGGGGAAGGGGCCGGAGACCCAGTACTTC; cdr3_aa: CASSEGKGPETQYF
v_call: TRBV7-8; d_call: .; clone_size: .; j_call: TRBJ2-1; cdr3_nt: TGTGCCAGCAGCTGGCAAACCGCCTACAATGAGCAGTTCTTC; cdr3_aa: CASSWQTAYNEQFF
v_call: TRBV4-3; d_call: TRBD2; clone_size: .; j_call: TRBJ2-3; cdr3_nt: TGCGCCAGCAGCCAAGAAGGATCTGGTGGCGGGGGGCCCGCTACGCAGTATTTT; cdr3_aa: CASSQEGSGGGGPATQYF
v_call: TRBV3-1; d_call: TRBD2; clone_size: few; j_call: TRBJ2-3; cdr3_nt: TGTGCCAGCAGCCAAGATAGCGCGGGAGGACCCACAGATACGCAGTATTTT; cdr3_aa: CASSQDSAGGPTDTQYF
v_call: TRBV4-1; d_call: TRBD1; clone_size: many; j_call: TRBJ1-1; cdr3_nt: TGCGCCAGCAAGGGACAGGAGGGCACTGAAGCTTTCTTT; cdr3_aa: CASKGQEGTEAFF
v_call: TRBV6-6; d_call: TRBD2; clone_size: .; j_call: TRBJ2-1; cdr3_nt: TGTGCCAGCAGTTACAAAGCTAGCGGAAATGAGCAGTTCTTC; cdr3_aa: CASSYKASGNEQFF
v_call: TRBV13; d_call: .; clone_size: many; j_call: TRBJ2-3; cdr3_nt: TGTGCCAGCAGCTTATGGGGGGCAGCAGATACGCAGTATTTT; cdr3_aa: CASSLWGAADTQYF
v_call: TRBV5-1; d_call: .; clone_size: few; j_call: TRBJ2-7; cdr3_nt: TGCGCCAGCAGCACAGGGACCGGGTCCTACGAGCAGTACTTC; cdr3_aa: CASSTGTGSYEQYF
v_call: TRBV7-9; d_call: .; clone_size: medium-sized; j_call: TRBJ2-2; cdr3_nt: TGTGCCAGCAGCCCCCGAGGGACCGGGGAGCTGTTTTTT; cdr3_aa: CASSPRGTGELFF
v_call: TRBV7-9; d_call: .; clone_size: many; j_call: TRBJ2-5; cdr3_nt: TGTGCCAGCAGCCTGAGTTGGGACCCGAAAGAGACCCAGTACTTC; cdr3_aa: CASSLSWDPKETQYF
v_call: TRBV9; d_call: .; clone_size: many; j_call: TRBJ2-5; cdr3_nt: TGTGCCAGCAGCGTTGACGGGAGCCAAGAGACCCAGTACTTC; cdr3_aa: CASSVDGSQETQYF
v_call: TRBV6-6; d_call: .; clone_size: many; j_call: TRBJ2-4; cdr3_nt: TGTGCCAGCAGTTCCCCTTTAGCGGACGTAGCCAAAAACATTCAGTACTTC; cdr3_aa: CASSSPLADVAKNIQYF
v_call: TRBV7-9; d_call: .; clone_size: few; j_call: TRBJ2-5; cdr3_nt: TGTGCCAGCAGCGTAACAGAGTCCCAGTACTTC; cdr3_aa: CASSVTESQYF
v_call: TRBV18; d_call: TRBD1; clone_size: .; j_call: TRBJ1-1; cdr3_nt: TGTGCCAGCTCATCTGGACAGGGTGAAGCTTTCTTT; cdr3_aa: CASSSGQGEAFF
v_call: TRBV20-1; d_call: .; clone_size: .; j_call: TRBJ2-1; cdr3_nt: TGCAGTGCTAGAGGTTCGGGGGCCTGGTGGAATGAGCGGTTCTTC; cdr3_aa: CSARGSGAWWNERFF
v_call: TRBV30; d_call: .; clone_size: .; j_call: TRBJ1-3; cdr3_nt: TGTGCCTGGATCCCCCTAGCGGCGCACCCCATATATTTT; cdr3_aa: CAWIPLAAHPIYF
v_call: TRBV25-1; d_call: TRBD1; clone_size: many; j_call: TRBJ1-1; cdr3_nt: TGTGCCAGCAGTTACCCACAGGGGTCAGCTTTCTTT; cdr3_aa: CASSYPQGSAFF
v_call: TRBV14; d_call: .; clone_size: .; j_call: TRBJ1-1; cdr3_nt: TGTGCCAGCAGCGCTTACAGGGTGAACACTGAAGCTTTCTTT; cdr3_aa: CASSAYRVNTEAFF
v_call: TRBV27; d_call: .; clone_size: .; j_call: TRBJ2-5; cdr3_nt: TGTGCCAGCAGTTTATCCAGTCAGGGAGAGACCCAGTACTTC; cdr3_aa: CASSLSSQGETQYF
v_call: TRBV10-3; d_call: TRBD2; clone_size: many; j_call: TRBJ2-7; cdr3_nt: TGTGCCATCAGTGGGTCAGGGACTAGCGGGAAATACGAGCAGTACTTC; cdr3_aa: CAISGSGTSGKYEQYF
v_call: TRBV19; d_call: .; clone_size: many; j_call: TRBJ2-3; cdr3_nt: TGTGCCAGTAGTATGACCGGAGCTAGCACAGATACGCAGTATTTT; cdr3_aa: CASSMTGASTDTQYF
v_call: TRBV27; d_call: .; clone_size: once; j_call: TRBJ2-1; cdr3_nt: TGTGCCAGCAGTTTCTCTAGCGTTGGCAATGAGCAGTTCTTC; cdr3_aa: CASSFSSVGNEQFF
v_call: TRBV20-1; d_call: .; clone_size: many; j_call: TRBJ2-5; cdr3_nt: TGCAGTGCTAGGAATATTCAGGGTTTAAGGCAAGAGACCCAGTACTTC; cdr3_aa: CSARNIQGLRQETQYF
v_call: TRBV12-3/TRBV12-4; d_call: .; clone_size: many; j_call: TRBJ2-5; cdr3_nt: TGTGCCAGCAGTTTAGTGGGGTCGGAGACCCAGTACTTC; cdr3_aa: CASSLVGSETQYF
v_call: TRBV29-1; d_call: TRBD1; clone_size: medium-sized; j_call: TRBJ2-3; cdr3_nt: TGCAGCGTGGATGGGACAGGGAGTTCCTGGGGCACAGATACGCAGTATTTT; cdr3_aa: CSVDGTGSSWGTDTQYF
v_call: TRBV19; d_call: .; clone_size: many; j_call: TRBJ1-1; cdr3_nt: TGTGCCCGTGCATCGGTCGTCGGCAGACTGAACACTGAAGCTTTCTTT; cdr3_aa: CARASVVGRLNTEAFF
v_call: TRBV15; d_call: .; clone_size: many; j_call: TRBJ1-1; cdr3_nt: TGTGCCACCAGCAGTCGCGAGAGGGCAGGAGAAAGGGAAGCTTTCTTT; cdr3_aa: CATSSRERAGEREAFF
v_call: TRBV13; d_call: .; clone_size: many; j_call: TRBJ1-2; cdr3_nt: TGTGCCAGCAGCCAGGACAGAGCTAACTATGGCTACACCTTC; cdr3_aa: CASSQDRANYGYTF
v_call: TRBV28; d_call: .; clone_size: many; j_call: TRBJ2-5; cdr3_nt: TGTGCCAGCGCGGCCAGGGCTGAGACCCAGTACTTC; cdr3_aa: CASAARAETQYF
v_call: TRBV30; d_call: .; clone_size: many; j_call: TRBJ2-5; cdr3_nt: TGTGCCTGGAAGTCACCCCTCGTCCGGGAGACCCAGTACTTC; cdr3_aa: CAWKSPLVRETQYF
v_call: TRBV6-1; d_call: .; clone_size: many; j_call: TRBJ2-3; cdr3_nt: TGTGCCAGCAGTGAAACGGGCAGGTACGGCACAGATACGCAGTATTTT; cdr3_aa: CASSETGRYGTDTQYF
v_call: TRBV20-1; d_call: TRBD2; clone_size: many; j_call: TRBJ2-1; cdr3_nt: TGCAGTGCTAGAGATCTACGACTAGCGGGGGATTACAATGAGCAGTTCTTC; cdr3_aa: CSARDLRLAGDYNEQFF
v_call: TRBV7-9; d_call: .; clone_size: many; j_call: TRBJ2-3; cdr3_nt: TGTGCCAGCAGCCCCCCAGATACGCAGTATTTT; cdr3_aa: CASSPPDTQYF
v_call: TRBV2; d_call: TRBD1; clone_size: many; j_call: TRBJ2-2; cdr3_nt: TGTGCCAGCAGCGCCGGACAGGGTTGGACCGGGGAGCTGTTTTTT; cdr3_aa: CASSAGQGWTGELFF
v_call: TRBV28; d_call: .; clone_size: .; j_call: TRBJ2-4; cdr3_nt: TGTGCCAGCAGTTTCCGTGGAGCCATTCACATTCAGTCCTTC; cdr3_aa: CASSFRGAIHIQSF
v_call: TRBV28; d_call: .; clone_size: many; j_call: TRBJ2-2; cdr3_nt: TGTGCCAGCATTGGCCCGGCCGGGGAGCTGTTTTTT; cdr3_aa: CASIGPAGELFF
v_call: TRBV6-5; d_call: .; clone_size: many; j_call: TRBJ2-7; cdr3_nt: TGTGCCAGCAGTTACGACGGGATTGAGCAGTACTTC; cdr3_aa: CASSYDGIEQYF
v_call: TRBV27; d_call: .; clone_size: few; j_call: TRBJ2-7; cdr3_nt: TGTGCCAGCAGTCTTACAGGGTCAACCTACGAGCAGTACTTC; cdr3_aa: CASSLTGSTYEQYF
v_call: TRBV6-2/TRBV6-3; d_call: .; clone_size: .; j_call: TRBJ2-1; cdr3_nt: TGTGCCAGCAGTCGATCGCATGCCGAGCAGTTCTTC; cdr3_aa: CASSRSHAEQFF
v_call: TRBV12-3/TRBV12-4; d_call: .; clone_size: many; j_call: TRBJ2-7; cdr3_nt: TGTGCCAGCAGTTTCTCGGTTCATGAAAGGGACTTC; cdr3_aa: CASSFSVHERDF
v_call: TRBV6-1; d_call: .; clone_size: few; j_call: TRBJ2-7; cdr3_nt: TGTGCCAGCAGTGAAGGACCCGGCTCCTACGAGCAGTACTTC; cdr3_aa: CASSEGPGSYEQYF
v_call: TRBV27; d_call: .; clone_size: many; j_call: TRBJ2-3; cdr3_nt: TGTGCCAGCAGTTTTAAGGGCACAGATACGCAGTATTTT; cdr3_aa: CASSFKGTDTQYF
v_call: TRBV6-5; d_call: TRBD2; clone_size: many; j_call: TRBJ2-1; cdr3_nt: TGTGCCAGCAGTTACTGGGAGGGGTACAATGAGCAGTTCTTC; cdr3_aa: CASSYWEGYNEQFF
v_call: TRBV7-2; d_call: .; clone_size: medium-sized; j_call: TRBJ2-3; cdr3_nt: TGTGCCAGCAGCTACACAGATACGCAGTATTTT; cdr3_aa: CASSYTDTQYF
v_call: TRBV27; d_call: .; clone_size: .; j_call: TRBJ1-5; cdr3_nt: TGTGCCAGCAGTTTCGGATCTAATAGCAATCAGCCCCAGCATTTT; cdr3_aa: CASSFGSNSNQPQHF
v_call: TRBV20-1; d_call: .; clone_size: .; j_call: TRBJ2-7; cdr3_nt: TGCAGTGCTAGGGGGGAAGAAAACGTGGAGGACGAGCAGTACTTC; cdr3_aa: CSARGEENVEDEQYF
v_call: TRBV30; d_call: TRBD2; clone_size: many; j_call: TRBJ2-3; cdr3_nt: TGTGCCTGGACCCGCGGCGGGGGGGTCACAGATACGCAGTATTTT; cdr3_aa: CAWTRGGGVTDTQYF
v_call: TRBV7-9; d_call: .; clone_size: many; j_call: TRBJ1-5; cdr3_nt: TGTGCCAGCAGCTTAGACAGCCGTCTTCAGCCCCAGCATTTT; cdr3_aa: CASSLDSRLQPQHF
v_call: TRBV2; d_call: TRBD2; clone_size: .; j_call: TRBJ2-3; cdr3_nt: TGTGCCAGCAGTGAACTAGCGGGAGCAGATACGCAGTATTTT; cdr3_aa: CASSELAGADTQYF
v_call: TRBV29-1; d_call: .; clone_size: medium-sized; j_call: TRBJ2-5; cdr3_nt: TGCAGCGTTGGACAACAGGGTTTAACGCAGGAGACCCAGTACTTC; cdr3_aa: CSVGQQGLTQETQYF
v_call: TRBV20-1; d_call: TRBD1; clone_size: .; j_call: TRBJ2-2; cdr3_nt: TGCAGTGCTAGTGACAGGGTTGTACCCACCGGGGAGCTGTTTTTT; cdr3_aa: CSASDRVVPTGELFF
v_call: TRBV19; d_call: .; clone_size: few; j_call: TRBJ2-7; cdr3_nt: TGTGCCAGTACAGGGCCCTCGGGCGAGCAGTACTTC; cdr3_aa: CASTGPSGEQYF
v_call: TRBV7-9; d_call: .; clone_size: many; j_call: TRBJ1-1; cdr3_nt: TGTGCCAGTGGTCAGGGTGGCTACACTGAAGCTTTCTTT; cdr3_aa: CASGQGGYTEAFF
v_call: TRBV25-1; d_call: .; clone_size: many; j_call: TRBJ2-7; cdr3_nt: TGTGCCAGCAGTGGTTGTTTTGTGGGAGTCCCCCACTACGAGCAGTACTTC; cdr3_aa: CASSGCFVGVPHYEQYF